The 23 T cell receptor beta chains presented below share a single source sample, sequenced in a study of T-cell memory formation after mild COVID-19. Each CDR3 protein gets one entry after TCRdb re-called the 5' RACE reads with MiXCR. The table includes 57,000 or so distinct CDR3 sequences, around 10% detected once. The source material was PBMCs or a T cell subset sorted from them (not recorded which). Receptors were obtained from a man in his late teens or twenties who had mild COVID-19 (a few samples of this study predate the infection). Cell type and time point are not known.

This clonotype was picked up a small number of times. CDR3 sequence (DNA): TGTGCCAGCAACCGAAATTGGGGGAATGAGCAGTTCTTC. Amino acids: CASNRNWGNEQFF. The chain recombines TRBV9 with TRBJ2-1; D possibly uses TRBD1 or TRBD2 (5 bases each). Germline-derived CDR1 and CDR2 are SGDLS and YYNGEE. V dropped 6 bases and J dropped 7 bases, with 14 bases sitting between them. This CDR3 region has 13 residues. The variable domain in full, with the rest retrieved from reference TRBV9 and TRBJ2-1, is DSGVTQTPKHLITATGQRVTLRCSPRSGDLSVYWYQQSLDQGLQFLIQYYNGEERAKGNILERFSAQQFPDLHSELNLSSLELGDSALYFCASNRNWGNEQFFGPGTRLTVL.

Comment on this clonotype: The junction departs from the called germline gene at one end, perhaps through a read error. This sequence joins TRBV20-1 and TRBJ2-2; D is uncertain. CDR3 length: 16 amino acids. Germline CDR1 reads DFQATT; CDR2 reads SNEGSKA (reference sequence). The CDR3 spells CSDRPLQGPNTGELFF. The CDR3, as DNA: TGCAGTGATAGACCACTTCAAGGGCCTAACACCGGGGAGCTGTTTTTT.

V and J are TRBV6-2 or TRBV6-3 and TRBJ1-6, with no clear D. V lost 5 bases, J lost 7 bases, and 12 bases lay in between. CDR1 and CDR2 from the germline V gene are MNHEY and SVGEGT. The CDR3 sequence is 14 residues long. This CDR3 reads CASSPYEANSPLHF. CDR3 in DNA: TGTGCCAGCAGTCCATACGAGGCCAATTCACCCCTCCACTTT.

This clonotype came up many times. The CDR3 is CASGNSVTGELFF. As DNA, the CDR3 is TGTGCCAGCGGGAATTCGGTCACCGGGGAGCTGTTTTTT. The J gene is TRBJ2-2, the V gene TRBV6-1; D gene uncertain. The V gene lost 8 bases and the J gene lost 4 bases, with 11 bases spanning the gap. Germline CDR1 reads MNHNS; CDR2 reads SASEGT. The CDR3 has 13 residues.

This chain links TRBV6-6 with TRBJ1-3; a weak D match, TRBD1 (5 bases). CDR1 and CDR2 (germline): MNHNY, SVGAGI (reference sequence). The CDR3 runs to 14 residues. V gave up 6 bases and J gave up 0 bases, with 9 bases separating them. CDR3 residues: CASRQDLSGNTIYF. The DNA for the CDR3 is TGTGCCAGCAGACAGGACCTCTCTGGAAACACCATATATTTT.

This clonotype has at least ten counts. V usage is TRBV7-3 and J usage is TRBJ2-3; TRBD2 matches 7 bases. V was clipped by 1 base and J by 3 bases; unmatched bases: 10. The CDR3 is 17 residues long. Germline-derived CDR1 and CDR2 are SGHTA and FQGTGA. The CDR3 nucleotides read TGTGCCAGCAGCTTAAGTTCCCGTGGCGGGGGTACAGATACGCAGTATTTT. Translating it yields CASSLSSRGGGTDTQYF.

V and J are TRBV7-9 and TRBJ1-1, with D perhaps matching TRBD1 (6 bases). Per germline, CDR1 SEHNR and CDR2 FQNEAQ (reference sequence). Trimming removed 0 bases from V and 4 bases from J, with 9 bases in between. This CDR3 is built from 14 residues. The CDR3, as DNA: TGTGCCAGCAGCTTAGCGCAAGGGGGCACTGAAGCTTTCTTT. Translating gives CASSLAQGGTEAFF.

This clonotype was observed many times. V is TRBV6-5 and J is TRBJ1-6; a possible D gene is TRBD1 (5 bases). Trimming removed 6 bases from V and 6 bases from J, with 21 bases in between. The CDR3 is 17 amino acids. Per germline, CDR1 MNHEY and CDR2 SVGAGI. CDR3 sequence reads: CASRPRGTGLANSPLHF. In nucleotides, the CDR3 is TGTGCCAGCAGACCCCGTGGGACCGGATTAGCTAATTCACCCCTCCACTTT.

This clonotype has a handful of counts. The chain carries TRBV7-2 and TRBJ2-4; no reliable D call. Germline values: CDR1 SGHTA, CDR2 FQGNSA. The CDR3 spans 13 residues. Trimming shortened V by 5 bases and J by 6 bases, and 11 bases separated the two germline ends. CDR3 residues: CASSLSRLNIQYF. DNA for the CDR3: TGTGCCAGCAGCCTTAGTCGGTTAAACATTCAGTACTTC. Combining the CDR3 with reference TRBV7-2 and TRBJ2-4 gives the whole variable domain GAGVSQSPSNKVTEKGKDVELRCDPISGHTALYWYRQSLGQGLEFLIYFQGNSAPDKSGLPSDRFSAERTGGSVSTLTIQRTQQEDSAVYLCASSLSRLNIQYFGAGTRLSVL.

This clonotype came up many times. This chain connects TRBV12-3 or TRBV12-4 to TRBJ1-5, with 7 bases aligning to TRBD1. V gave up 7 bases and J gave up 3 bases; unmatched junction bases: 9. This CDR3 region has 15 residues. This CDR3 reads CASTSGQMPNQPQHF. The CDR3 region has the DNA TGTGCCAGCACCTCGGGACAGATGCCCAATCAGCCCCAGCATTTT.

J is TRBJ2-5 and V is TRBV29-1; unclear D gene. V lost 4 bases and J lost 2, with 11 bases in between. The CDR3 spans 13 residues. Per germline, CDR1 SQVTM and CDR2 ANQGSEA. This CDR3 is CSVGPLGQETQYF. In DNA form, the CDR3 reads TGCAGCGTTGGCCCGCTAGGGCAAGAGACCCAGTACTTC.

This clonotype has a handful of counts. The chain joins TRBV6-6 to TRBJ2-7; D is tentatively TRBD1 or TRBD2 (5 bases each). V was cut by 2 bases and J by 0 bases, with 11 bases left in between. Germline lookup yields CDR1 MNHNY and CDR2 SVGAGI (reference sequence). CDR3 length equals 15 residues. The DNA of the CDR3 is TGTGCCAGCAGTTACGGGGCTAGCAGCTCCTACGAGCAGTACTTC. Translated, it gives CASSYGASSSYEQYF.

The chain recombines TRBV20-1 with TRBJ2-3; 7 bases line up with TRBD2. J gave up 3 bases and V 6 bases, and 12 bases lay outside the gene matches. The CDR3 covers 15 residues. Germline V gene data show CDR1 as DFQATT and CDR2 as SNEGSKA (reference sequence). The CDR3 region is CSAPGGGTSTDTQYF. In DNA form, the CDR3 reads TGCAGTGCGCCTGGGGGGGGGACTTCTACAGATACGCAGTATTTT.

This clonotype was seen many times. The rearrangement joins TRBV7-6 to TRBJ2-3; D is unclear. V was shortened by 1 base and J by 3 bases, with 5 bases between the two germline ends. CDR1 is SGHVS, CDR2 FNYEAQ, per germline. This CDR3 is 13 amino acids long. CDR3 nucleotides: TGTGCCAGCAGCTTAGAACTTACAGATACGCAGTATTTT. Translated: CASSLELTDTQYF.

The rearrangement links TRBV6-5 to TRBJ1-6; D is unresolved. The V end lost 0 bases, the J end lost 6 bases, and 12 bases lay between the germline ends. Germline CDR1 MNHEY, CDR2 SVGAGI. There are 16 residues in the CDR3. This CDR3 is CASSYSTRGGNSPLHF. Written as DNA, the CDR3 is TGTGCCAGCAGTTACTCGACGCGGGGTGGTAATTCACCCCTCCACTTT.

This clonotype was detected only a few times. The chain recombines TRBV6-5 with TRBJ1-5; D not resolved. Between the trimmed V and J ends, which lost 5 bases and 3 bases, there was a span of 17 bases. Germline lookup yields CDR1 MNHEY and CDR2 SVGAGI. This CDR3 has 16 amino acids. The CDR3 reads CASSPTPRAVNQPQHF. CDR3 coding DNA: TGTGCCAGCAGTCCAACTCCCCGGGCGGTCAATCAGCCCCAGCATTTT.

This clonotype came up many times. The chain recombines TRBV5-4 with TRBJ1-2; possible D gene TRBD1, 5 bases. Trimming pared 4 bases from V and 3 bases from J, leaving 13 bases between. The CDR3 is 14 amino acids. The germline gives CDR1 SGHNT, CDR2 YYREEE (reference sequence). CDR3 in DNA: TGTGCCAGCAGCCTGAATTGGGGCTACTATGGCTACACCTTC. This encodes CASSLNWGYYGYTF. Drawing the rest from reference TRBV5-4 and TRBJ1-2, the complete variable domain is ETGVTQSPTHLIKTRGQQVTLRCSSQSGHNTVSWYQQALGQGPQFIFQYYREEENGRGNFPPRFSGLQFPNYSSELNVNALELDDSALYLCASSLNWGYYGYTFGSGTRLTVV.

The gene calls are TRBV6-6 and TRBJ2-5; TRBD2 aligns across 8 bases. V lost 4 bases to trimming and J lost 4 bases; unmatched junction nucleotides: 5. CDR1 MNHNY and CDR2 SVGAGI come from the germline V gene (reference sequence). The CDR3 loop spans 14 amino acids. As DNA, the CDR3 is TGTGCCAGCAGTTTCTCCGGGGGGGCAGAGACCCAGTACTTC. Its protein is CASSFSGGAETQYF.

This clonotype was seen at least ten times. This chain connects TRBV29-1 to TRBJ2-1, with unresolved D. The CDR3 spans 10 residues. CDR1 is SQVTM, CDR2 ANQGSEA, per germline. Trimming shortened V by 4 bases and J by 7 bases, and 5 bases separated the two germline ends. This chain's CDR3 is CSVVGNEQFF. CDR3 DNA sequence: TGCAGCGTTGTGGGGAATGAGCAGTTCTTC.

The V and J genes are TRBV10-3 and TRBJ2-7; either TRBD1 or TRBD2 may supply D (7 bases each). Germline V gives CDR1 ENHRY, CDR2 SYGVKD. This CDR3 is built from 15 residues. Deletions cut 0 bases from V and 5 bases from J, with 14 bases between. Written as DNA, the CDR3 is TGTGCCATCAGTGAGTCGAGCGGGACAGATCACGAGCAGTACTTC. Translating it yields CAISESSGTDHEQYF.

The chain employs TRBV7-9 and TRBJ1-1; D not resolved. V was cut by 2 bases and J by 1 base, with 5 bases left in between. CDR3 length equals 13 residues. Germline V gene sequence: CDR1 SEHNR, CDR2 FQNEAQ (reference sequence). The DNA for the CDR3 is TGTGCCAGCAGCTTACTACAGAACACTGAAGCTTTCTTT. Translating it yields CASSLLQNTEAFF. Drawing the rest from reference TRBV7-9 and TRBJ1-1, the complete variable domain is DTGVSQNPRHKITKRGQNVTFRCDPISEHNRLYWYRQTLGQGPEFLTYFQNEAQLEKSRLLSDRFSAERPKGSFSTLEIQRTEQGDSAMYLCASSLLQNTEAFFGQGTRLTVV.

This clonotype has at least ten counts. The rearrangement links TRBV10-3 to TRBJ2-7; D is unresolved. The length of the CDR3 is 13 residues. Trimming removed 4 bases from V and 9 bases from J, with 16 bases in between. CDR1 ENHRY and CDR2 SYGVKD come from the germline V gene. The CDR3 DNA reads TGTGCCATCAGTGCCCAACCCGGATTCGGGCAGTACTTC. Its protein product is CAISAQPGFGQYF.

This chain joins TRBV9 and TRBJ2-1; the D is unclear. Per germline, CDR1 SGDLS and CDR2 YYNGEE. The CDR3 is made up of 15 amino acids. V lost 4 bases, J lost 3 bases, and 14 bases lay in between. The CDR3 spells CASSTQGSGYNEQFF. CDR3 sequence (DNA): TGTGCCAGCAGCACCCAAGGGTCAGGCTACAATGAGCAGTTCTTC.